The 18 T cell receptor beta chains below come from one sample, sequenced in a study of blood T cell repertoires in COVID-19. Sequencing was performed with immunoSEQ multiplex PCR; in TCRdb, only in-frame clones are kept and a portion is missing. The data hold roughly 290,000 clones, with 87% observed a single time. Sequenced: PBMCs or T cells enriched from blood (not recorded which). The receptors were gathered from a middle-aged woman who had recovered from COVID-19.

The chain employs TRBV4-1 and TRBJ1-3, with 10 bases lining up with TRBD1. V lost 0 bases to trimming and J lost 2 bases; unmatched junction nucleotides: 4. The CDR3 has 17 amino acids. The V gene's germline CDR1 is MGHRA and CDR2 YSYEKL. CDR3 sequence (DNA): TGCGCCAGCAGCCAAGAGGGACAGGGGAGCACTGGAAACACCATATATTTT. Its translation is CASSQEGQGSTGNTIYF.

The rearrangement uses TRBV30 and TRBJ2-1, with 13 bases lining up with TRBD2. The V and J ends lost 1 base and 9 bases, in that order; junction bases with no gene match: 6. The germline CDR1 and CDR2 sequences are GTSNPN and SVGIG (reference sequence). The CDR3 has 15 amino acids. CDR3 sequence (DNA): TGTGCCTGGAGTGGGGGACTAGCGGGGCCCGCTGAGCAGTTCTTC. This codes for CAWSGGLAGPAEQFF.

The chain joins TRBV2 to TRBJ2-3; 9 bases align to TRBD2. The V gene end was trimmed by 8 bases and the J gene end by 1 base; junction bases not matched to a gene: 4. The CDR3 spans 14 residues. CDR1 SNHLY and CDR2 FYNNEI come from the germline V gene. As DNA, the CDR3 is TGTGCCAGCGGGATAGCGGGAGGCACAGATACGCAGTATTTT. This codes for CASGIAGGTDTQYF. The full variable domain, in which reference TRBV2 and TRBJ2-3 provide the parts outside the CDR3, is EPEVTQTPSHQVTQMGQEVILRCVPISNHLYFYWYRQILGQKVEFLVSFYNNEISEKSEIFDDQFSVERPDGSNFTLKIRSTKLEDSAMYFCASGIAGGTDTQYFGPGTRLTVL.

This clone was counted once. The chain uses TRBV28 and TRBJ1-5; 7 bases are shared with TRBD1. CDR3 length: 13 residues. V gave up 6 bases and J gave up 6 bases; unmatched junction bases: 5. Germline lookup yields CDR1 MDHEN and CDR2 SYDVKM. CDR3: CASRRQGFQPQHF. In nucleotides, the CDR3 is TGTGCCAGCAGAAGACAGGGTTTTCAGCCCCAGCATTTT.

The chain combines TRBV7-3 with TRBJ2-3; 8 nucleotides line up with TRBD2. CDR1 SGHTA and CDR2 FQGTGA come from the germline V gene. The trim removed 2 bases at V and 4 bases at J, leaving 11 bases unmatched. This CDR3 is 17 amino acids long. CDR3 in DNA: TGTGCCAGCAGCTTAGAACGAGCGGGAGTGGGCGCAGATACGCAGTATTTT. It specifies CASSLERAGVGADTQYF.

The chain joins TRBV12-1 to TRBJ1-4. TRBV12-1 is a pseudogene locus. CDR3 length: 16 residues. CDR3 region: CASSFPRRATNEKLFF. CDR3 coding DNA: TGTGCCAGCAGCTTTCCTAGGAGGGCAACTAATGAAAAACTGTTTTTT.

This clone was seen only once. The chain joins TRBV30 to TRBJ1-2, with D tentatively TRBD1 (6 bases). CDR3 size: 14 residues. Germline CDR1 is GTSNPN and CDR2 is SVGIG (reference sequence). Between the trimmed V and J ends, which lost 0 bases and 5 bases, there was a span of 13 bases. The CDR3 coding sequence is TGTGCCTGGAGTGTATGGGGGCAGGGGTATGGCTACACCTTC. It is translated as CAWSVWGQGYGYTF.

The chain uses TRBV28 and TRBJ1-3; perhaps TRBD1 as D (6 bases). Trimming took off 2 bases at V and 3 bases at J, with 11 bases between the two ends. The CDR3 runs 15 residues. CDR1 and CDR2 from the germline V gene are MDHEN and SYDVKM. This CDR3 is CASSLGGAGGNTIYF. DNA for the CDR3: TGTGCCAGCAGTTTAGGGGGGGCTGGTGGAAACACCATATATTTT.

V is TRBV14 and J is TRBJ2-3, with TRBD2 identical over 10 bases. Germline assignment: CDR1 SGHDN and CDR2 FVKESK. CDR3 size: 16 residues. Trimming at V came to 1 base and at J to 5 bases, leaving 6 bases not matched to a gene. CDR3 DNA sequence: TGTGCCAGCAGCCAAGGGCTAGCGGGAGTTAGAGATACGCAGTATTTT. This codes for CASSQGLAGVRDTQYF.

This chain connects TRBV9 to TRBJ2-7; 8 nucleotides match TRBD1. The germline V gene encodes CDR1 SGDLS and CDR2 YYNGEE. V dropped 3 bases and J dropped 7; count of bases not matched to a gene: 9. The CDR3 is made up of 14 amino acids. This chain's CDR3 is CASSAGQDTWEQYF. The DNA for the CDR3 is TGTGCCAGCAGCGCGGGACAGGACACCTGGGAGCAGTACTTC.

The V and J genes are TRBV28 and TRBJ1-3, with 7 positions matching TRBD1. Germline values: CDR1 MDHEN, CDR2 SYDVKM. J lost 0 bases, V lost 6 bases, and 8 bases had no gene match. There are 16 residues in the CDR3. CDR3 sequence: CASRTTGAGSGNTIYF. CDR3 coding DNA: TGTGCCAGCAGAACCACAGGGGCGGGCTCTGGAAACACCATATATTTT.

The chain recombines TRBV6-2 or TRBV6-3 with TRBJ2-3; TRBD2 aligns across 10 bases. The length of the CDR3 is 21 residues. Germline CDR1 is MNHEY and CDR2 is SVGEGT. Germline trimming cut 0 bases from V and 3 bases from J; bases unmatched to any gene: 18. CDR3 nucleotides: TGTGCCAGCAGTTACTCCCATCAAATCTCGACTTTAGCGGGGGGTACAGATACGCAGTATTTT. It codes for CASSYSHQISTLAGGTDTQYF.

DNA of the CDR3: TGTGCCAGCGCGTCACTAGGGGCGGGGGACTACGAGCAGTACTTC. Protein sequence: CASASLGAGDYEQYF. The chain links TRBV18 to TRBJ2-7; 7 nucleotides line up with TRBD2. CDR3 length: 15 residues. Germline assignment: CDR1 KGHSH and CDR2 LQKENI. The junction had 13 bases not matched to a gene; V was cut back by 8 bases and J by 3 bases.

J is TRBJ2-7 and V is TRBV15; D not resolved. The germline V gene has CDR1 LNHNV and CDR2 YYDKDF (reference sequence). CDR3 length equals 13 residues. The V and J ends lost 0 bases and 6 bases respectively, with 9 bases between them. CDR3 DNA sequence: TGTGCCACCAGCAGAGATTGGGCGCGCGAGCAGTACTTC. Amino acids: CATSRDWAREQYF.

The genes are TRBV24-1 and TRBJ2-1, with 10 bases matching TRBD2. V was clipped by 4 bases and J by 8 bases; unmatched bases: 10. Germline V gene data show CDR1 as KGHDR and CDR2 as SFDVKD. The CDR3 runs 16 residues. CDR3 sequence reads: CATSEWTSGVLDEQFF. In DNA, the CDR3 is TGTGCCACCAGTGAGTGGACTAGCGGTGTACTGGATGAGCAGTTCTTC.

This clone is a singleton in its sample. This CDR3 is CASRFWGGKGNEQYF. CDR3 in DNA: TGTGCCAGCAGATTTTGGGGGGGGAAAGGGAACGAGCAGTACTTC. This chain links TRBV11-2 with TRBJ2-7, with 7 bases matching TRBD2. From germline, CDR1 is SGHAT and CDR2 FQNNGV. The CDR3 spans 15 residues. Trimming cost V 6 bases and J 5 bases; bases outside gene matches: 13.

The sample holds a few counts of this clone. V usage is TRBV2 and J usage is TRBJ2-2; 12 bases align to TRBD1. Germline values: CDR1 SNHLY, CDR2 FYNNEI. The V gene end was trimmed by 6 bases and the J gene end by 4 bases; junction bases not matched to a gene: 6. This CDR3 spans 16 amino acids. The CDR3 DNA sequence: TGTGCCAGCAGCCTGGGACAGGGGGCCGTCACCGGGGAGCTGTTTTTT. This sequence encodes CASSLGQGAVTGELFF. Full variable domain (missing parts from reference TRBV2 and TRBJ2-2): EPEVTQTPSHQVTQMGQEVILRCVPISNHLYFYWYRQILGQKVEFLVSFYNNEISEKSEIFDDQFSVERPDGSNFTLKIRSTKLEDSAMYFCASSLGQGAVTGELFFGEGSRLTVL.

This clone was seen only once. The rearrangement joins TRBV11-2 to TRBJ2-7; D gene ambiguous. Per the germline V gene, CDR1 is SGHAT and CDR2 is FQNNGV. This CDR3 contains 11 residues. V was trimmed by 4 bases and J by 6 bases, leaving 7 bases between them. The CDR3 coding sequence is TGTGCCAGCAGCTATATTAGCGAGCAGTACTTC. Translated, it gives CASSYISEQYF.